The clone carrying this TCR beta chain was counted a single time. The method was immunoSEQ multiplex PCR; TCRdb's version includes in-frame clones alone and lacks a portion of them. The sample records 250,000 to 300,000 clones, 90% being singletons. Seattle-derived patients entered the study during active infection and were followed longitudinally. The data are from a study of blood T cell repertoires in COVID-19. For the study at large: PBMCs, B-cell-depleted T cells, or T cells were the source of the cDNA or gDNA that made up the material.

V shed 6 bases, J shed 6 bases, and the junction held 12 bases outside the gene matches. The CDR3 extends over 16 amino acids. Germline CDR1 is LNHDA and CDR2 is SQIVND (reference sequence). V is TRBV19 and J is TRBJ2-2; 8 positions match TRBD1. Input material: peripheral blood. The TCR sequence derives from a woman aged 60-75 years with COVID-19, enrolled during active disease. CDR3 region: CASRDDRGPVPGELFF. CDR3 DNA: TGTGCCAGTAGGGACGACAGGGGCCCTGTTCCCGGGGAGCTGTTTTTT. Complete variable domain (other parts from reference TRBV19 and TRBJ2-2): DGGITQSPKYLFRKEGQNVTLSCEQNLNHDAMYWYRQDPGQGLRLIYYSQIVNDFQKGDIAEGYSVSREKKESFPLTVTSAQKNPTAFYLCASRDDRGPVPGELFFGEGSRLTVL.